What follows are 30 T cell receptor beta chains derived from one specimen sequenced in a study of blood T cell repertoires in COVID-19. Profiled with immunoSEQ multiplex PCR; TCRdb holds only in-frame clones, not every one. The data contain roughly 100,000 clones, approximately 92% of them singletons. Sequencing was performed on peripheral blood. These receptors were obtained from a man aged 50 to 59 with active COVID-19.

The V and J genes are TRBV6-6 and TRBJ1-2; TRBD1 might be the D (5 bases). CDR3 length equals 16 residues. V was clipped by 11 bases and J by 4 bases, with 26 bases between them. The germline V gene has CDR1 MNHNY and CDR2 SVGAGI (reference sequence). DNA of the CDR3: TGTGCCCTAAGGGGCGTCGGCGCCCCTCCAGGCTATGGCTACACCTTC. The encoded protein is CALRGVGAPPGYGYTF.

The chain uses TRBV28 and TRBJ2-7; TRBD2 matches 14 bases. Germline V gene lookup returns CDR1 MDHEN and CDR2 SYDVKM. After removal of 10 bases from V and 5 bases from J, the junction contained 10 bases not matched to a gene. The CDR3 is 15 amino acids. CDR3 region: CATGNGLAGGNEQYF. The CDR3 DNA is TGTGCCACCGGCAACGGACTAGCGGGAGGCAACGAGCAGTACTTC.

This chain uses TRBV28 with TRBJ2-1; a weak D match, TRBD2 (6 bases). This CDR3 region has 16 residues. Looked up from germline, CDR1 is MDHEN and CDR2 is SYDVKM. V was pared by 5 bases and J by 4 bases, with 18 bases between. The CDR3 bases are TGTGCCAGCAGTCTCGCCACTAGCCAGGGATACAATGAGCAGTTCTTC. As protein: CASSLATSQGYNEQFF. Using reference TRBV28 and TRBJ2-1 for the parts outside the CDR3, the full variable domain is DVKVTQSSRYLVKRTGEKVFLECVQDMDHENMFWYRQDPGLGLRLIYFSYDVKMKEKGDIPEGYSVSREKKERFSLILESASTNQTSMYLCASSLATSQGYNEQFFGPGTRLTVL.

This chain links TRBV4-1 with TRBJ2-1, with 14 bases that match TRBD2. Germline V gives CDR1 MGHRA, CDR2 YSYEKL. The CDR3 length is 16 residues. J gave up 9 bases and V 0 bases, and 4 bases lay outside the gene matches. The CDR3 DNA follows: TGCGCCAGCAGCCAAGAGGGACTAGCGGGAGAGGCTGAGCAGTTCTTC. Residues: CASSQEGLAGEAEQFF.

The chain uses TRBV7-2 and TRBJ2-3, with 9 bases that match TRBD1. V lost 5 bases and J lost 2; bases outside the gene matches: 8. CDR1 and CDR2 from the germline V gene are SGHTA and FQGNSA. This CDR3 comprises 16 residues. CDR3 DNA: TGTGCCAGCAGCAAGACAGGGGGGCTTTCCACAGATACGCAGTATTTT. It specifies CASSKTGGLSTDTQYF.

V usage is TRBV30 and J usage is TRBJ2-2, with D possibly being TRBD2 (6 bases). Per germline, CDR1 GTSNPN and CDR2 SVGIG (reference sequence). The CDR3 spans 14 residues. V was pared by 7 bases and J by 0 bases, with 12 bases between. The CDR3 reads CAFPGETNTGELFF. CDR3 coding DNA: TGTGCCTTTCCGGGGGAAACGAACACCGGGGAGCTGTTTTTT.

The rearrangement links TRBV19 to TRBJ1-1; TRBD1 aligns across 7 bases. The CDR3 is 15 residues long. Germline V gene data show CDR1 as LNHDA and CDR2 as SQIVND (reference sequence). Trimming at V came to 5 bases and at J to 6 bases, leaving 12 bases not matched to a gene. The DNA for the CDR3 is TGTGCCAGTAGTTCATCAGGGGGTCCCTTTGCTGAAGCTTTCTTT. Translating it yields CASSSSGGPFAEAFF.

This chain connects TRBV19 to TRBJ2-3, with a possible D match to TRBD1 (6 bases). CDR1 and CDR2 (germline): LNHDA, SQIVND (reference sequence). The CDR3 totals 13 residues. V was trimmed by 7 bases and J by 0 bases, leaving 8 bases between them. CDR3 amino acids: CASKDRSTDTQYF. For the CDR3, the DNA is TGTGCCAGTAAGGACAGAAGCACAGATACGCAGTATTTT.

V and J are TRBV6-5 and TRBJ2-7; D is perhaps TRBD2 (6 bases). In germline, CDR1 is MNHEY, CDR2 SVGAGI. The length of the CDR3 is 16 residues. V was cut by 2 bases and J by 3 bases, with 17 bases left in between. Written as DNA, the CDR3 is TGTGCCAGCAGTTACGGAGGGTCAAACTTCTTCTACGAGCAGTACTTC. The encoded protein is CASSYGGSNFFYEQYF.

The V gene is TRBV10-3, the J gene TRBJ2-2; TRBD1 matches at 9 bases. This CDR3 comprises 14 residues. Germline V gene data show CDR1 as ENHRY and CDR2 as SYGVKD. Trimming took 7 bases from V and 3 from J; bases not matched to a gene: 3. The CDR3 here is CAIKGQGHTGELFF. The CDR3 DNA reads as TGTGCCATCAAAGGACAGGGGCACACCGGGGAGCTGTTTTTT.

This clone came up once. J is TRBJ2-3 and V is TRBV29-1; a weak D match, TRBD1 (5 bases). The CDR3 is made up of 11 amino acids. CDR1 is SQVTM and CDR2 is ANQGSEA in the germline V gene. Between the trimmed V and J ends, which lost 4 bases and 4 bases, there was a span of 6 bases. CDR3 sequence: CSVVTADTQYF. The CDR3 bases are TGCAGCGTTGTGACAGCAGATACGCAGTATTTT.

This clone was seen just once. The chain joins TRBV7-2 to TRBJ1-3; D might be TRBD1 (6 bases). Trimming took 2 bases from V and 5 from J, leaving 10 bases between them. Germline V gene lookup returns CDR1 SGHTA and CDR2 FQGNSA. This CDR3 has 14 amino acids. The DNA for the CDR3 is TGTGCCAGCAGCTTAATGGGGGCGAGAAACACCATATATTTT. This codes for CASSLMGARNTIYF.

The J gene is TRBJ1-1, the V gene TRBV19; 9 bases fit TRBD1. The CDR3 totals 16 residues. CDR1 is LNHDA and CDR2 is SQIVND in the germline V gene (reference sequence). Germline trimming cut 3 bases from V and 5 bases from J; bases unmatched to any gene: 10. The CDR3 is CASSIERGQGWTEAFF. For the CDR3, the DNA is TGTGCCAGTAGTATTGAACGTGGACAGGGGTGGACTGAAGCTTTCTTT.

The rearrangement links TRBV5-1 to TRBJ1-4; D might be TRBD1 (6 bases). The CDR3 runs to 15 residues. With 1 base removed from V and 2 bases from J, the gap between germline ends came to 9 bases. CDR1 SGHRS and CDR2 YFSETQ come from the germline V gene. CDR3 bases: TGCGCCAGCAGCTTGTTTCAGGGGACTAATGAAAAACTGTTTTTT. Translating it yields CASSLFQGTNEKLFF.

This chain connects TRBV2 to TRBJ1-1, with a tentative D call TRBD1 (6 bases). This CDR3 has 13 amino acids. Trimming stripped 9 bases from V and 0 bases from J, with 11 bases between. From germline, CDR1 is SNHLY and CDR2 FYNNEI. The CDR3 DNA is TGTGCCAGTCGAGGGACACTGAACACTGAAGCTTTCTTT. This codes for CASRGTLNTEAFF.

V is TRBV7-2 and J is TRBJ1-3; D call uncertain. The CDR3 extends over 16 amino acids. V lost 5 bases and J 4 bases, leaving 18 bases between the germline ends. CDR1 is SGHTA and CDR2 is FQGNSA in the germline V gene. This chain's CDR3 is CASSLGRSSGGNTIYF. CDR3 in DNA: TGTGCCAGCAGCCTAGGACGAAGCTCGGGGGGAAACACCATATATTTT. Full variable domain (outside the CDR3, taken from reference TRBV7-2 and TRBJ1-3): GAGVSQSPSNKVTEKGKDVELRCDPISGHTALYWYRQSLGQGLEFLIYFQGNSAPDKSGLPSDRFSAERTGGSVSTLTIQRTQQEDSAVYLCASSLGRSSGGNTIYFGEGSWLTVV.

This chain links TRBV29-1 with TRBJ2-1; D perhaps matches TRBD2 (6 bases). Per germline, CDR1 SQVTM and CDR2 ANQGSEA. The CDR3 loop spans 13 amino acids. Trimming took 2 bases from V and 7 from J, leaving 12 bases between them. The CDR3 DNA follows: TGCAGCGTTGAAAGGGTCCGGGGGAATGAGCAGTTCTTC. It yields the protein CSVERVRGNEQFF.

The J gene is TRBJ2-1, the V gene TRBV2; D not resolved. Looked up from germline, CDR1 is SNHLY and CDR2 is FYNNEI. CDR3 length: 13 amino acids. Between the trimmed V and J ends, which lost 3 bases and 3 bases, there was a span of 6 bases. The CDR3: CASSETHYNEQFF. CDR3 sequence (DNA): TGTGCCAGCAGTGAGACTCACTACAATGAGCAGTTCTTC.

As DNA, the CDR3 is TGTGCCAGCAGCCAAGACAGAAGCTCCTATAATTCACCCCTCCACTTT. It yields the protein CASSQDRSSYNSPLHF. The J gene is TRBJ1-6, the V gene TRBV4-2; no reliable D call. The CDR3 extends over 16 amino acids. Germline assignment: CDR1 LGHNA and CDR2 YNFKEQ. The V and J ends lost 0 bases and 0 bases respectively, with 6 bases between them.

The chain uses TRBV29-1 and TRBJ1-5; a weak D match, TRBD1 (5 bases). Trimming pared 7 bases from V and 0 bases from J, leaving 16 bases between. Per the germline V gene, CDR1 is SQVTM and CDR2 is ANQGSEA. The CDR3 is 15 residues long. The CDR3 coding sequence is TGCAGCGCCGTTACAGGCTCCTATAGCAATCAGCCCCAGCATTTT. This codes for CSAVTGSYSNQPQHF.

The rearrangement joins TRBV6-5 to TRBJ2-4, with 10 bases fitting TRBD1. Germline V gives CDR1 MNHEY, CDR2 SVGAGI. V dropped 6 bases and J dropped 6; count of bases not matched to a gene: 5. This CDR3 is built from 14 residues. The CDR3 spells CASRAGQGRNIQYF. DNA of the CDR3: TGTGCCAGCAGGGCGGGACAGGGGAGAAACATTCAGTACTTC.

This rearrangement joins TRBV9 to TRBJ2-2; D gene ambiguous. Trimming removed 0 bases at V and 6 bases at J, with 9 bases between. CDR1 and CDR2 (germline): SGDLS, YYNGEE. This CDR3 is 14 amino acids long. CDR3 DNA sequence: TGTGCCAGCAGCGTAGTAAATGGAGCCGGGGAGCTGTTTTTT. Its protein product is CASSVVNGAGELFF.

The chain joins TRBV5-1 to TRBJ2-1, with TRBD2 identical over 14 bases. The trim removed 0 bases at V and 5 bases at J, leaving 4 bases unmatched. The CDR3 runs 17 residues. CDR1 is SGHRS, CDR2 YFSETQ, per germline. The CDR3 loop reads CASSLGLAGGPHNEQFF. The CDR3 DNA reads TGCGCCAGCAGCTTGGGACTAGCGGGAGGGCCGCACAATGAGCAGTTCTTC.

The rearrangement joins TRBV28 to TRBJ1-6; D is possibly TRBD1 (6 bases). Per the germline V gene, CDR1 is MDHEN and CDR2 is SYDVKM. This CDR3 region has 17 residues. V lost 6 bases and J 0 bases, leaving 15 bases between the germline ends. Here the CDR3 reads CASSTTGFSSYNSPLHF. The CDR3 bases are TGTGCCAGCAGCACTACAGGGTTTTCCTCCTATAATTCACCCCTCCACTTT.

V is TRBV4-2 and J is TRBJ2-3; 7 bases align to TRBD2. Trimming removed 5 bases from V and 0 bases from J; junction bases left unmatched: 2. The CDR3 totals 14 residues. In germline, CDR1 is LGHNA, CDR2 YNFKEQ. DNA for the CDR3: TGTGCCAGCAGCGGGGACTACAGCACAGATACGCAGTATTTT. Translated: CASSGDYSTDTQYF.

The chain uses TRBV28 and TRBJ1-5; TRBD1 aligns across 8 bases. CDR3 length equals 15 residues. After removal of 5 bases from V and 2 bases from J, the junction contained 5 bases not matched to a gene. Germline V lookup: CDR1 MDHEN, CDR2 SYDVKM. CDR3 sequence: CASSGQGTGNQPQHF. The CDR3 DNA follows: TGTGCCAGCAGTGGACAGGGAACTGGCAATCAGCCCCAGCATTTT.

The chain joins TRBV5-1 to TRBJ1-5; D call uncertain. V lost 0 bases to trimming and J lost 0 bases, with 7 bases between them. The length of the CDR3 is 15 residues. Germline V gene sequence: CDR1 SGHRS, CDR2 YFSETQ. Written as DNA, the CDR3 is TGCGCCAGCAGCTTGGACGGGATTAGCAATCAGCCCCAGCATTTT. It encodes CASSLDGISNQPQHF.

This rearrangement joins TRBV11-2 to TRBJ2-1; tentatively, D is TRBD2 (5 bases). In germline, CDR1 is SGHAT, CDR2 FQNNGV. Trimming removed 5 bases at V and 9 bases at J, with 14 bases between. This CDR3 contains 13 residues. CDR3 sequence: CASSPLQGGEQFF. The CDR3 DNA sequence: TGTGCCAGCAGCCCATTACAAGGAGGTGAGCAGTTCTTC.

This chain joins TRBV19 and TRBJ1-2, with a weak D call TRBD1 (6 bases). The V gene's germline CDR1 is LNHDA and CDR2 SQIVND (reference sequence). CDR3 length equals 12 residues. The V end lost 5 bases, the J end lost 4 bases, and 8 bases lay between the germline ends. In nucleotides, the CDR3 is TGTGCCAGTAGTTGGGGGCCCTATGGCTACACCTTC. It is translated as CASSWGPYGYTF.

The chain carries TRBV5-5 and TRBJ2-2; TRBD1 agrees at 7 bases. The CDR3 totals 15 residues. J was trimmed by 0 bases and V by 3 bases; bases with no gene match: 2. CDR1 is SGHKS and CDR2 is YYEKEE in the germline V gene (reference sequence). The CDR3 DNA follows: TGTGCCAGCAGCTCGGACAGGCCGAACACCGGGGAGCTGTTTTTT. This codes for CASSSDRPNTGELFF.